This passage covers 24 T cell receptor beta chains from one sample sequenced in a study of cytomegalovirus exposure and HLA in healthy donors. The PCR was carried out with 60 Vbeta primers and 13 Jbeta primers. The method was immunoSEQ multiplex PCR; TCRdb's version includes in-frame clones alone and lacks a portion of them. There are roughly 120,000 clones in the sample; more than 60% occur only once, and approximately 3.8% lies in the top ten. Specimen: PBMCs. These receptors were obtained from a middle-aged woman in good health and CMV-seronegative.

This sequence joins TRBV10-3 and TRBJ2-7, with D possibly TRBD2 on 5 matching bases. CDR3 length equals 13 residues. In germline, CDR1 is ENHRY, CDR2 SYGVKD. Trimming took 8 bases from V and 2 from J, leaving 13 bases between them. The CDR3 bases are TGTGCCATCGGAAGGCGGAGGCCCTACGAGCAGTACTTC. It translates to CAIGRRRPYEQYF.

V and J are TRBV5-8 and TRBJ2-5; D uncertain. The CDR3 totals 13 residues. Looked up from germline, CDR1 is SGHTS and CDR2 is YDEGEE. The ends were cut back, 6 bases at V and 5 bases at J, with 14 bases in the middle. The CDR3 DNA reads as TGTGCCAGCAACGAGTACCTGTGGGAGACCCAGTACTTC. Residues: CASNEYLWETQYF.

The genes are TRBV5-6 and TRBJ2-1; D call uncertain. V dropped 2 bases and J dropped 3 bases, with 18 bases sitting between them. CDR3 size: 17 residues. Per germline, CDR1 SGHDT and CDR2 YYEEEE. The DNA for the CDR3 is TGTGCCAGCAGCTTCATGGCCGTTGCGGCGGACTACAATGAGCAGTTCTTC. This gives the protein CASSFMAVAADYNEQFF.

V gene TRBV14 combines with J gene TRBJ2-7, with D perhaps TRBD1 (7 bases). From germline, CDR1 is SGHDN and CDR2 FVKESK. Trimming stripped 0 bases from V and 3 bases from J, with 21 bases between. The CDR3 covers 18 residues. CDR3 DNA: TGTGCCAGCAGCCAAGATTGGGGACTTTCCGGGACAGACTACGAGCAGTACTTC. It specifies CASSQDWGLSGTDYEQYF.

The chain couples TRBV6-4 to TRBJ2-1, with 9 bases aligning to TRBD2. In germline, CDR1 is MRHNA, CDR2 SNTAGT. V lost 7 bases to trimming and J lost 4 bases; unmatched junction nucleotides: 8. This CDR3 is 15 amino acids long. CDR3 coding DNA: TGTGCCAGCAAACGACTAGCGGACGGGTACAATGAGCAGTTCTTC. Translation gives CASKRLADGYNEQFF.

This clone appeared once. The chain couples TRBV30 to TRBJ2-5; 8 nucleotides align to TRBD2. Trimming removed 4 bases from V and 5 bases from J; junction bases left unmatched: 12. Germline V gene lookup returns CDR1 GTSNPN and CDR2 SVGIG (reference sequence). CDR3 length: 15 residues. The CDR3 DNA sequence: TGTGCCTGGACAGTTGCCCGGGGGGGAGTTGAGACCCAGTACTTC. It translates to CAWTVARGGVETQYF.

This clone was counted between two and nine times. The gene calls are TRBV19 and TRBJ2-5; a possible D gene is TRBD2 (6 bases). V was clipped by 5 bases and J by 4 bases, with 17 bases between them. The CDR3 extends over 15 amino acids. Germline V gives CDR1 LNHDA, CDR2 SQIVND (reference sequence). The CDR3 nucleotides read TGTGCCAGTAGTCCGGGGGTCAGAAGAACAGAGACCCAGTACTTC. Translating it yields CASSPGVRRTETQYF. The variable domain in full, completed from reference TRBV19 and TRBJ2-5, reads DGGITQSPKYLFRKEGQNVTLSCEQNLNHDAMYWYRQDPGQGLRLIYYSQIVNDFQKGDIAEGYSVSREKKESFPLTVTSAQKNPTAFYLCASSPGVRRTETQYFGPGTRLLVL.

The rearrangement uses TRBV18 and TRBJ2-7, with 10 bases aligning to TRBD1. This CDR3 contains 15 residues. V dropped 0 bases and J dropped 3; count of bases not matched to a gene: 2. The germline V gene encodes CDR1 KGHSH and CDR2 LQKENI. CDR3 loop: CASSPPGQGFYEQYF. CDR3 DNA sequence: TGTGCCAGCTCACCACCGGGACAGGGGTTCTACGAGCAGTACTTC.

The V and J genes are TRBV7-9 and TRBJ2-5; 7 bases match TRBD2. Germline V gene data show CDR1 as SEHNR and CDR2 as FQNEAQ (reference sequence). The CDR3 totals 14 residues. J was trimmed by 4 bases and V by 4 bases; bases with no gene match: 6. The DNA of the CDR3 is TGTGCCAGCAGCTCCACGGCGGGAGCAGAGACCCAGTACTTC. Amino acids: CASSSTAGAETQYF.

The chain recombines TRBV10-2 with TRBJ1-4; no clear D. The CDR3 spans 10 residues. From germline, CDR1 is WSHSY and CDR2 SAAADI. The V end lost 7 bases, the J end lost 6 bases, and 3 bases lay between the germline ends. The CDR3 DNA sequence: TGCGCCAGCATCGATGAAAAACTGTTTTTT. This translates into CASIDEKLFF.

This clone was seen more than once but under ten times. The chain is built from TRBV7-9 and TRBJ2-5; a weak D match, TRBD2 (7 bases). Germline assignment: CDR1 SEHNR and CDR2 FQNEAQ (reference sequence). This CDR3 has 16 residues. V shed 6 bases and J shed 1 base, with 18 bases lying between them. CDR3 sequence (DNA): TGTGCCAGCAGTCGAACTGCGGGGGCTACCCAAGAGACCCAGTACTTC. Translation: CASSRTAGATQETQYF.

The gene calls are TRBV5-5 and TRBJ1-2, with 7 nucleotides matching TRBD1. Germline CDR1 is SGHKS and CDR2 is YYEKEE (reference sequence). The V segment lost 4 bases and the J segment 0 bases; nucleotides outside the gene matches: 3. The CDR3 has 14 residues. This CDR3 reads CASSAGTANYGYTF. The CDR3 DNA follows: TGTGCCAGCAGCGCAGGGACAGCTAACTATGGCTACACCTTC.

The rearrangement joins TRBV4-2 to TRBJ1-1; the match to TRBD1 covers 10 bases. The CDR3 runs to 13 residues. Germline CDR1 LGHNA, CDR2 YNFKEQ. V trimming: 3 bases; J trimming: 6 bases; junction bases outside the gene matches: 1. CDR3 in amino acids: CASSQTGGPEAFF. The CDR3 DNA is TGTGCCAGCAGCCAGACAGGGGGCCCTGAAGCTTTCTTT.

The chain combines TRBV28 with TRBJ2-7; 13 bases are shared with TRBD2. Trimming at V came to 6 bases and at J to 5 bases, leaving 7 bases not matched to a gene. The length of the CDR3 is 15 residues. Germline CDR1 and CDR2: MDHEN and SYDVKM. The CDR3 DNA follows: TGTGCCAGCAGCCTACTAGCGGGAGGGCCCAACGAGCAGTACTTC. Amino acid sequence: CASSLLAGGPNEQYF.

This clone has a handful of counts. This chain uses TRBV6-5 with TRBJ2-4; 9 bases are a match to TRBD1. Trimming cost V 0 bases and J 8 bases; bases outside gene matches: 5. Per germline, CDR1 MNHEY and CDR2 SVGAGI. CDR3 length: 15 amino acids. CDR3 amino acids: CASSYSSGQGHIQYF. CDR3 bases: TGTGCCAGCAGTTACTCGTCGGGACAGGGCCACATTCAGTACTTC.

The CDR3 sequence: CASSPPGAGNTIYF. CDR3 coding DNA: TGTGCCAGCAGCCCTCCGGGTGCTGGAAACACCATATATTTT. The chain combines TRBV11-2 with TRBJ1-3; D unclear. Germline values: CDR1 SGHAT, CDR2 FQNNGV. The ends were cut back, 5 bases at V and 2 bases at J, with 10 bases in the middle. The CDR3 extends over 14 amino acids.

The gene calls are TRBV6-5 and TRBJ2-2; 10 bases align to TRBD2. V lost 6 bases, J lost 5 bases, and 6 bases stayed unmatched. CDR3 length: 15 amino acids. CDR1 and CDR2 from the germline V gene are MNHEY and SVGAGI. In nucleotides, the CDR3 is TGTGCCAGCAGCCCAGCGGGGGGGCGAACCGGGGAGCTGTTTTTT. Encoded protein: CASSPAGGRTGELFF.

The chain employs TRBV30 and TRBJ1-3, with D maybe TRBD1 (5 bases). The CDR3 runs to 15 residues. The ends were cut back, 1 base at V and 1 base at J, with 11 bases in the middle. Germline CDR1 GTSNPN, CDR2 SVGIG (reference sequence). CDR3 bases: TGTGCCTGGAGTGAAGGGGATACTTCTGGAAACACCATATATTTT. It codes for CAWSEGDTSGNTIYF.

The chain couples TRBV27 to TRBJ2-7; D may be TRBD1 (6 bases). The CDR3 covers 12 residues. Trimming cost V 6 bases and J 4 bases, with 10 bases left between them. CDR1 is MNHEY and CDR2 is SMNVEV in the germline V gene (reference sequence). The CDR3 is CASRTGQYEQYF. The CDR3 DNA reads TGTGCCAGCAGGACAGGACAGTACGAGCAGTACTTC.

The chain couples TRBV11-2 to TRBJ1-3, with D hard to call. Germline V gives CDR1 SGHAT, CDR2 FQNNGV. The CDR3 has 14 residues. Trimming took 3 bases from V and 1 from J, leaving 7 bases between them. CDR3 in amino acids: CASSFFESGNTIYF. The CDR3 DNA reads TGTGCCAGCAGCTTCTTTGAGTCTGGAAACACCATATATTTT.

This clone came up a few times. The rearrangement joins TRBV6-5 to TRBJ1-6; D might be TRBD1 (5 bases). Trimming shortened V by 8 bases and J by 7 bases, and 12 bases separated the two germline ends. Per germline, CDR1 MNHEY and CDR2 SVGAGI. The length of the CDR3 is 13 residues. For the CDR3, the DNA is TGTGCCAGCCGGGGGGTGTTGAATTCACCCCTCCACTTT. As protein: CASRGVLNSPLHF.

V usage is TRBV7-2 and J usage is TRBJ1-2; TRBD1 matches at 8 bases. J gave up 7 bases and V 4 bases, and 11 bases lay outside the gene matches. Germline values: CDR1 SGHTA, CDR2 FQGNSA. This CDR3 has 15 residues. In DNA, the CDR3 is TGTGCCAGCAGCTCCCATGGACAGGGAGAGGGTGGCTACACCTTC. It is translated as CASSSHGQGEGGYTF.

The rearrangement links TRBV5-1 to TRBJ2-5; TRBD2 might be the D (6 bases). CDR1 and CDR2 (germline): SGHRS, YFSETQ. This CDR3 has 14 residues. The V gene lost 4 bases and the J gene lost 2 bases, with 12 bases spanning the gap. The CDR3 region is CASSTGDSQETQYF. The CDR3 DNA follows: TGCGCCAGCAGCACCGGGGACTCACAAGAGACCCAGTACTTC.

This chain links TRBV5-5 with TRBJ2-5, with 14 bases lining up with TRBD2. The ends lost 4 bases at V and 5 bases at J; junction bases unmatched: 7. The CDR3 loop spans 16 amino acids. CDR1 and CDR2 (germline): SGHKS, YYEKEE (reference sequence). The CDR3 DNA follows: TGTGCCAGCAGCCCGGGACTAGCGGGAGCTCGGGAGACCCAGTACTTC. Translating gives CASSPGLAGARETQYF.